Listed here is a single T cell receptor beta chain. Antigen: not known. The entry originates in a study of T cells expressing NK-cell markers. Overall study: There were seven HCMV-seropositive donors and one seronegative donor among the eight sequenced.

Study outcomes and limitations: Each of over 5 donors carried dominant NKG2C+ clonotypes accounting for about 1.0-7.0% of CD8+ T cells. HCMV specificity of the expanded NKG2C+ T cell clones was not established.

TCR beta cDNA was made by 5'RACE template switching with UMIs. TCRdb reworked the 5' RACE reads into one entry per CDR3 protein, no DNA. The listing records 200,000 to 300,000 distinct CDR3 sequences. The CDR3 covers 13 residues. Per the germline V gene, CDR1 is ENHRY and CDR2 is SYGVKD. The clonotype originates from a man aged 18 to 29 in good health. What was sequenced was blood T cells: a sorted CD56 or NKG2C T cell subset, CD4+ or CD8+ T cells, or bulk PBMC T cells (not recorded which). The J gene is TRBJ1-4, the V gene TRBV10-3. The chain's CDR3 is CAISGVQNEKLFF.